This T cell receptor (beta chain) came from a study of post-analysis software for immune sequencing data. Study-wide results and caveats: The five TRBV segments detected at higher frequency in patients than in controls included TRBV5-6, TRBV5-1 and TRBV20-1. A significant reduction in normalized Chao1 diversity was observed in multiple sclerosis patients versus controls.

Prepared libraries of TCR beta cDNA carried unique molecular identifiers. Via MiXCR, TCRdb re-called the PCR reads, giving one row per CDR3 protein. The sample yields 750,000 to 950,000 distinct CDR3 sequences, roughly 50% seen once. The V gene end was trimmed by 4 bases and the J gene end by 6 bases; junction bases not matched to a gene: 12. CDR3 size: 15 residues. Germline CDR1 and CDR2: SQVTM and ANQGSEA. Details on this clonotype: Its antigen is still unknown.

The chain recombines TRBV29-1 with TRBJ2-3, with 8 bases identical to TRBD1. This clonotype originated in a girl aged 10 to 17 with multiple sclerosis. Input material: blood. Here the CDR3 DNA reads TGCAGCGTTGGACCGGGACAGGTCGTCCGGGATACGCAGTATTTT. Translated, it gives CSVGPGQVVRDTQYF.